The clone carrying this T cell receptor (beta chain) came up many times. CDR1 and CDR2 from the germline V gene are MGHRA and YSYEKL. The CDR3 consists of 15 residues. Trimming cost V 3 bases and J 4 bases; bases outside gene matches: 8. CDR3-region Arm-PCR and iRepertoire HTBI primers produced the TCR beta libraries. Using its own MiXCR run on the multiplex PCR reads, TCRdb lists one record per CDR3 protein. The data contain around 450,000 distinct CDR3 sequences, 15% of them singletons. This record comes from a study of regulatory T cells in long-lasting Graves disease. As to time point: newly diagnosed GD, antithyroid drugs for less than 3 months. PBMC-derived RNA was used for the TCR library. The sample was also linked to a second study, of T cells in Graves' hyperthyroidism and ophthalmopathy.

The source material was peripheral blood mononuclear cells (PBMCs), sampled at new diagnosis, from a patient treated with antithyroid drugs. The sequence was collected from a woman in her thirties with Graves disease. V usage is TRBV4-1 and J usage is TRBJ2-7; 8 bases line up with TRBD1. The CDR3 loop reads CASSQSRDRWYEQYF. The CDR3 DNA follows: TGCGCCAGCAGCCAGTCCCGGGACAGGTGGTACGAGCAGTACTTC.